These 27 T cell receptor beta chains originate from one sample sequenced in a study of identical twins. TCRdb re-called the 5' RACE reads with MiXCR, one entry per CDR3 protein. This table has approximately 500,000 distinct CDR3 sequences, approximately 24% appearing once. This sample also appeared in a second study, on T cells expressing NK-cell markers.

The sample taken for sequencing was CD4+ T cells sorted from blood. The receptors derive from a woman aged 18-35 years in good health.

Ten or more counts support this clonotype. The rearrangement joins TRBV7-8 to TRBJ1-5; the match to TRBD1 covers 12 bases. The V and J ends lost 5 bases and 6 bases, in that order; junction bases with no gene match: 8. The CDR3 loop spans 16 amino acids. The germline CDR1 and CDR2 sequences are SGHVS and FQNEAQ. CDR3 DNA: TGTGCCAGCAGCCAAGGGGACAGGGGGCTGACTCAGCCCCAGCATTTT. This codes for CASSQGDRGLTQPQHF.

The CDR3 DNA sequence: TGTGCCAGCAGCTTTTGGACGGGAGATACGCAGTATTTT. This translates into CASSFWTGDTQYF. The rearrangement joins TRBV5-5 to TRBJ2-3; D not resolved. Germline V lookup: CDR1 SGHKS, CDR2 YYEKEE (reference sequence). The CDR3 extends over 13 amino acids. Trimming took off 2 bases at V and 5 bases at J, with 9 bases between the two ends.

This clonotype was counted a few times. The rearrangement uses TRBV18 and TRBJ2-2, with D unresolved. Trimming left V 2 bases short and J 5 bases short, with 18 bases between. The CDR3 spans 17 residues. The germline gives CDR1 KGHSH, CDR2 LQKENI. The CDR3 nucleotides are TGTGCCAGCTCACCAAAAGGAGATTCTCTGTGGACCGGGGAGCTGTTTTTT. This gives the protein CASSPKGDSLWTGELFF.

The chain's CDR3 is CASSPGGVSSEKLFF. Written as DNA, the CDR3 is TGTGCCAGCAGCCCGGGAGGGGTATCCTCGGAAAAACTGTTTTTT. V gene TRBV5-4 combines with J gene TRBJ1-4, with D possibly being TRBD1 (5 bases). The V end lost 4 bases, the J end lost 8 bases, and 18 bases lay between the germline ends. The CDR3 totals 15 residues. CDR1 is SGHNT, CDR2 YYREEE, per germline (reference sequence).

The chain employs TRBV15 and TRBJ2-7; 12 positions match TRBD2. This CDR3 comprises 15 residues. Germline-derived CDR1 and CDR2 are LNHNV and YYDKDF (reference sequence). V was pared by 3 bases and J by 3 bases, with 3 bases of the junction left unmatched. The CDR3 spells CATSRETSGSYEQYF. The CDR3 DNA sequence: TGTGCCACCAGCAGGGAGACTAGCGGGAGCTACGAGCAGTACTTC.

This chain connects TRBV30 to TRBJ2-1; 8 bases are shared with TRBD2. Trimming cost V 8 bases and J 3 bases; bases outside gene matches: 6. Germline V gene lookup returns CDR1 GTSNPN and CDR2 SVGIG (reference sequence). The CDR3 has 13 amino acids. The CDR3 nucleotides are TGTGCCGAGGATAGCGGGGTCTACAATGAGCAGTTCTTC. Protein: CAEDSGVYNEQFF.

As regards this clonotype: A much larger clone is a single base away; this may be a read error. This chain connects TRBV6-2 or TRBV6-3 to TRBJ2-2; D is uncertain. V lost 2 bases and J lost 7, with 2 bases in between. The length of the CDR3 is 11 residues. Germline V gene data show CDR1 as MNHEY and CDR2 as SVGEGT. The CDR3 loop reads CASSYNGELFF. CDR3 nucleotides: TGTGCCAGCAGTTACAACGGGGAGCTGTTTTTT.

The chain combines TRBV3-1 with TRBJ2-7; the match to TRBD2 covers 7 bases. The CDR3 is 16 amino acids. The trim removed 1 base at V and 6 bases at J, leaving 12 bases unmatched. Germline CDR1 LGHDT, CDR2 YNNKEL (reference sequence). The DNA of the CDR3 is TGTGCCAGCAGCCAAGGCGGACTAGGGATCTGGTTCGAGCAGTACTTC. Protein product: CASSQGGLGIWFEQYF.

Here the CDR3 DNA reads TGTGCCAGCAGCCCCCCAGGGGCGGGATCCGAAAAACTGTTTTTT. Residues: CASSPPGAGSEKLFF. The chain recombines TRBV7-9 with TRBJ1-4, with D possibly matching TRBD1 (6 bases). Trimming took 5 bases from V and 8 from J, leaving 18 bases between them. Germline assignment: CDR1 SEHNR and CDR2 FQNEAQ (reference sequence). CDR3 length equals 15 residues.

There are a few counts of this clonotype. In DNA, the CDR3 is TGTGCCAGCAGCCAAGGTTTGGGGGGCACAGATACGCAGTATTTT. It translates to CASSQGLGGTDTQYF. This chain links TRBV14 with TRBJ2-3, with D possibly being TRBD1 or TRBD2 (5 bases each). V gave up 1 base and J gave up 1 base, with 9 bases separating them. The CDR3 has 15 residues. Germline V gene sequence: CDR1 SGHDN, CDR2 FVKESK.

This clonotype was counted a few times. V and J are TRBV24-1 and TRBJ2-1; no definite D call. The V gene's germline CDR1 is KGHDR and CDR2 SFDVKD. V was shortened by 6 bases and J by 0 bases, with 5 bases between the two germline ends. The CDR3 contains 13 residues. This CDR3 is CATSRSSYNEQFF. The DNA for the CDR3 is TGTGCCACCAGTAGATCCTCCTACAATGAGCAGTTCTTC.

This clonotype has a handful of counts. This chain connects TRBV20-1 to TRBJ2-3; 7 bases are shared with TRBD2. The CDR3 contains 16 residues. Germline lookup yields CDR1 DFQATT and CDR2 SNEGSKA (reference sequence). The junction had 9 bases not matched to a gene; V was cut back by 0 bases and J by 3 bases. CDR3 protein: CSARDFERGGTDTQYF. The DNA for the CDR3 is TGCAGTGCTAGAGATTTCGAGCGGGGAGGGACAGATACGCAGTATTTT.

V usage is TRBV3-1 and J usage is TRBJ2-1; perhaps D is TRBD1 or TRBD2 (6 bases each). Germline-derived CDR1 and CDR2 are LGHDT and YNNKEL (reference sequence). Trimming removed 5 bases from V and 6 bases from J, with 17 bases in between. This CDR3 region has 15 residues. The CDR3, as DNA: TGTGCCAGCAGCATACTGACAGGAGCGGGCAATGAGCAGTTCTTC. Translated, it gives CASSILTGAGNEQFF.

This chain's CDR3 is CASSFTGTYNEQFF. The CDR3 region has the DNA TGTGCCAGCAGCTTCACAGGAACCTACAATGAGCAGTTCTTC. This chain uses TRBV11-1 with TRBJ2-1; maybe TRBD1 (5 bases). V was trimmed by 3 bases and J by 2 bases, leaving 8 bases between them. The CDR3 runs to 14 residues. Germline V CDR1 and CDR2: SGHAT, FQDESV (reference sequence).

The V call is TRBV6-2 or TRBV6-3, the J call TRBJ2-3; D is unclear. Germline values: CDR1 MNHEY, CDR2 SVGEGT. Trimming took off 6 bases at V and 6 bases at J, with 7 bases between the two ends. The CDR3 is made up of 11 amino acids. The CDR3 DNA reads TGTGCCAGCAGCCCCCCTGATACGCAGTATTTT. Amino acids: CASSPPDTQYF.

The chain recombines TRBV7-2 with TRBJ2-7; D possibly corresponds to TRBD1 (5 bases). Germline values: CDR1 SGHTA, CDR2 FQGNSA. This CDR3 has 15 residues. Trimming took off 4 bases at V and 0 bases at J, with 13 bases between the two ends. This chain's CDR3 is CASSSQTAGSYEQYF. CDR3 coding DNA: TGTGCCAGCAGCTCTCAGACAGCCGGCTCCTACGAGCAGTACTTC. The variable domain in full, completed from reference TRBV7-2 and TRBJ2-7, reads GAGVSQSPSNKVTEKGKDVELRCDPISGHTALYWYRQSLGQGLEFLIYFQGNSAPDKSGLPSDRFSAERTGGSVSTLTIQRTQQEDSAVYLCASSSQTAGSYEQYFGPGTRLTVT.

The chain uses TRBV5-1 and TRBJ2-3, with D hard to call. The CDR3 is 13 amino acids. V was trimmed by 6 bases and J by 2 bases, leaving 10 bases between them. Germline loops: CDR1 SGHRS, CDR2 YFSETQ. DNA of the CDR3: TGCGCCAGCAAAGACGACCCCACAGATACGCAGTATTTT. Encoded protein: CASKDDPTDTQYF.

The chain has TRBV6-2 or TRBV6-3 and TRBJ2-6, with D unclear. Germline values: CDR1 MNHEY, CDR2 SVGEGT. Trimming pared 6 bases from V and 7 bases from J, leaving 19 bases between. The length of the CDR3 is 16 residues. CDR3 in DNA: TGTGCCAGCAGGAAAGTTTCGTCCGCAGGCGCCAACGTCCTGACTTTC. It codes for CASRKVSSAGANVLTF.

The chain recombines TRBV7-2 with TRBJ2-7, with D perhaps TRBD1 (6 bases). Germline CDR1 SGHTA, CDR2 FQGNSA. Between the trimmed V and J ends, which lost 5 bases and 0 bases, there was a span of 14 bases. The CDR3 extends over 15 amino acids. As DNA, the CDR3 is TGTGCCAGCAGCCAGAGGGGGACGGACTCCTACGAGCAGTACTTC. Translating it yields CASSQRGTDSYEQYF.

The chain couples TRBV20-1 to TRBJ1-1, with D possibly matching TRBD1 (6 bases). The CDR3 runs to 16 residues. V gave up 0 bases and J gave up 0 bases, with 14 bases separating them. Germline V CDR1 and CDR2: DFQATT, SNEGSKA (reference sequence). In nucleotides, the CDR3 is TGCAGTGCTAGAGATCAGAGGGGGGCATTGAACACTGAAGCTTTCTTT. It encodes CSARDQRGALNTEAFF.

This clonotype turned up a few times. The chain couples TRBV18 to TRBJ1-1; 9 positions match TRBD1. The CDR3 loop spans 14 amino acids. Germline V CDR1 and CDR2: KGHSH, LQKENI. The trim removed 7 bases at V and 5 bases at J, leaving 8 bases unmatched. CDR3 sequence: CASLRGTGNTEAFF. CDR3 sequence (DNA): TGTGCCAGCTTACGCGGGACAGGGAATACTGAAGCTTTCTTT.

V usage is TRBV5-1 and J usage is TRBJ2-7; 10 positions match TRBD1. The CDR3 has 14 residues. V lost 1 base and J lost 6; bases outside the gene matches: 4. CDR1 is SGHRS, CDR2 YFSETQ, per germline. CDR3 in DNA: TGCGCCAGCAGCTTGACGACAGGGGGCGGCGAGCAGTACTTC. The encoded protein is CASSLTTGGGEQYF.

This clonotype was seen a few times. The V and J genes are TRBV5-1 and TRBJ1-1; D gene ambiguous. V lost 0 bases and J 3 bases, leaving 9 bases between the germline ends. The length of the CDR3 is 14 residues. From germline, CDR1 is SGHRS and CDR2 YFSETQ. CDR3 DNA sequence: TGCGCCAGCAGCTTGGCCAGGAGTTACACTGAAGCTTTCTTT. It translates to CASSLARSYTEAFF.

J is TRBJ1-1 and V is TRBV20-1; D call uncertain. Trimming removed 2 bases from V and 1 base from J, with 11 bases in between. CDR3 length equals 14 residues. Germline V gene sequence: CDR1 DFQATT, CDR2 SNEGSKA (reference sequence). The CDR3 sequence: CSARYFHRNTEAFF. In DNA form, the CDR3 reads TGCAGTGCTAGATATTTCCATAGGAACACTGAAGCTTTCTTT.

This clonotype turned up a few times. The V gene is TRBV20-1, the J gene TRBJ2-5; 8 bases line up with TRBD2. Trimming cost V 3 bases and J 4 bases; bases outside gene matches: 4. The CDR3 contains 13 residues. The germline V gene has CDR1 DFQATT and CDR2 SNEGSKA (reference sequence). The CDR3 bases are TGCAGTGCTAGGGGACTAGGTGTAGAGACCCAGTACTTC. Amino acid sequence: CSARGLGVETQYF.

Many counts were recorded for this clonotype. This rearrangement joins TRBV5-6 to TRBJ1-2, with D maybe TRBD1 (5 bases). The CDR3 has 14 residues. Germline V lookup: CDR1 SGHDT, CDR2 YYEEEE. Trimming removed 4 bases at V and 2 bases at J, with 12 bases between. The CDR3 reads CASSPDGANYGYTF. The CDR3 DNA reads as TGTGCCAGCAGCCCCGACGGGGCCAACTATGGCTACACCTTC.

This clonotype was recorded a few times. The chain is built from TRBV20-1 and TRBJ2-7; possible D gene TRBD2, 6 bases. Germline V lookup: CDR1 DFQATT, CDR2 SNEGSKA (reference sequence). The CDR3 loop spans 15 amino acids. V shed 3 bases and J shed 6 bases, with 21 bases lying between them. The CDR3 is CSASRLTRNLLEQYF. The CDR3 DNA follows: TGCAGTGCTAGCCGACTGACTAGAAACCTCCTCGAGCAGTACTTC.